These 14 T cell receptor beta chains came from one sample sequenced in a study of T cells after yellow fever vaccination. One entry per CDR3 protein, called by TCRdb with MiXCR from the 5' RACE reads. The sample holds 120,000 or so distinct CDR3 sequences, under 9% seen once. The sample consisted of CD8+ T cells sorted from PBMCs, taken on the day of the yellow fever booster vaccination. The receptor set was obtained from a man aged 18 to 29 who received the YFV17D yellow fever vaccine.

This clonotype was detected a few times. The V gene is TRBV5-5, the J gene TRBJ2-2; D ambiguous. The V end was cut by 2 bases, the J end by 5 bases, with 7 bases between. The CDR3 is 13 amino acids. Germline V CDR1 and CDR2: SGHKS, YYEKEE (reference sequence). The DNA for the CDR3 is TGTGCCAGCAGCTTCCCCAGGACCGGGGAGCTGTTTTTT. It translates to CASSFPRTGELFF.

This clonotype has more than one count but fewer than ten. The chain recombines TRBV6-2 or TRBV6-3 with TRBJ2-2, with D unresolved. V lost 10 bases to trimming and J lost 3 bases, with 12 bases between them. CDR1 and CDR2 (germline): MNHEY, SVGEGT. This CDR3 contains 13 residues. The CDR3 sequence is CAIPGPYTGELFF. Written as DNA, the CDR3 is TGTGCCATTCCGGGTCCCTACACCGGGGAGCTGTTTTTT.

The genes are TRBV6-2 or TRBV6-3 and TRBJ2-3, with D possibly matching TRBD2 (6 bases). Deletions cut 6 bases from V and 0 bases from J, with 13 bases between. Germline V gives CDR1 MNHEY, CDR2 SVGEGT. The CDR3 runs to 15 residues. In DNA, the CDR3 is TGTGCCAGCAGGTACAGCGGGTCGAGCACAGATACGCAGTATTTT. It yields the protein CASRYSGSSTDTQYF.

There are many counts of this clonotype. The chain carries TRBV27 and TRBJ1-6; no definite D call. The CDR3 length is 15 residues. CDR1 is MNHEY, CDR2 SMNVEV, per germline (reference sequence). The V gene lost 3 bases and the J gene lost 8 bases, with 14 bases spanning the gap. The CDR3 sequence: CASSLLGVNYSPLHF. Written as DNA, the CDR3 is TGTGCCAGCAGTTTGCTCGGGGTGAACTATTCACCCCTCCACTTT.

This clonotype was detected a few times. The CDR3 bases are TGTGCCAGCAGTTACCGGGCAGGTTCCCACGAGCAGTACTTC. Its translation is CASSYRAGSHEQYF. V gene TRBV6-5 combines with J gene TRBJ2-7; D remains ambiguous. Trimming removed 2 bases from V and 5 bases from J, with 13 bases in between. This CDR3 has 14 amino acids. Looked up from germline, CDR1 is MNHEY and CDR2 is SVGAGI.

The CDR3 DNA reads TGTGCCAGCAGGGACAGGGGGATGGTTCAGCCCCAGCATTTT. Amino acids: CASRDRGMVQPQHF. The chain uses TRBV6-2 or TRBV6-3 and TRBJ1-5, with 10 bases identical to TRBD1. This CDR3 comprises 14 residues. V was pared by 6 bases and J by 6 bases, with 5 bases of the junction left unmatched. Germline V gene data show CDR1 as MNHEY and CDR2 as SVGEGT.

The chain employs TRBV12-3 or TRBV12-4 and TRBJ2-1; tentatively, D is TRBD1 (6 bases). The CDR3 extends over 16 amino acids. The V end was cut by 1 base, the J end by 4 bases, with 14 bases between. CDR3 nucleotides: TGTGCCAGCAGTTTAGTTAATGGGGGCCTATACAATGAGCAGTTCTTC. It specifies CASSLVNGGLYNEQFF.

In this sample, this clonotype turned up a few times. This rearrangement joins TRBV29-1 to TRBJ2-1; D gene uncertain. The CDR3 extends over 12 amino acids. V shed 3 bases and J shed 4 bases, with 7 bases lying between them. The germline V gene encodes CDR1 SQVTM and CDR2 ANQGSEA. CDR3 sequence (DNA): TGCAGCGTTGATGGGATTTACAATGAGCAGTTCTTC. Translating gives CSVDGIYNEQFF.

This clonotype was counted ten times or more. The J gene is TRBJ2-7, the V gene TRBV3-1; D may match TRBD1 or TRBD2 (5 bases each). Trimming took off 4 bases at V and 0 bases at J, with 16 bases between the two ends. This CDR3 region has 16 residues. Germline V gene sequence: CDR1 LGHDT, CDR2 YNNKEL (reference sequence). CDR3 sequence: CASSPYTGTVSYEQYF. The CDR3 region has the DNA TGTGCCAGCAGCCCTTATACCGGGACGGTCTCCTACGAGCAGTACTTC.

V usage is TRBV24-1 and J usage is TRBJ2-7, with TRBD1 identical over 8 bases. Germline V gene lookup returns CDR1 KGHDR and CDR2 SFDVKD. The CDR3 is 16 amino acids. The ends lost 1 base at V and 2 bases at J; junction bases unmatched: 6. DNA of the CDR3: TGTGCCACCAGTGATTTCGGGCGGGGACAGGCCTACGAGCAGTACGTC. Its translation: CATSDFGRGQAYEQYV.

This clonotype showed up just a few times. CDR3 sequence reads: CASSLISGPSGRQETQYF. CDR3 DNA sequence: TGTGCCAGCAGCTTAATTTCCGGCCCTAGCGGGAGACAAGAGACCCAGTACTTC. The rearrangement joins TRBV7-8 to TRBJ2-5, with TRBD2 identical over 10 bases. The CDR3 length is 18 residues. The germline V gene has CDR1 SGHVS and CDR2 FQNEAQ. Trimming took 2 bases from V and 2 from J; bases not matched to a gene: 11.

In DNA form, the CDR3 reads TGTGCCATCAGCAGCCGGGGCCGCTCCCTCTACAATGAGCAGTTCTTC. This encodes CAISSRGRSLYNEQFF. The chain combines TRBV10-3 with TRBJ2-1; the D call may be TRBD1 or TRBD2 (5 bases each). This CDR3 is built from 16 residues. CDR1 and CDR2 (germline): ENHRY, SYGVKD. V lost 6 bases and J 3 bases, leaving 18 bases between the germline ends.

This chain connects TRBV21-1 to TRBJ2-2; the DNA was not compared with TRBD1, the D call given in the table. TRBV21-1 is marked as a pseudogene. This CDR3 is 14 amino acids long. CDR3 sequence reads: CASSRWGYTGELFF. The DNA of the CDR3 is TGTGCCAGCAGTAGGTGGGGGTACACCGGGGAGCTGTTTTTT.

The chain links TRBV7-2 to TRBJ2-3; D unresolved. CDR1 and CDR2 (germline): SGHTA, FQGNSA. The CDR3 loop spans 12 amino acids. V was trimmed by 5 bases and J by 10 bases, leaving 13 bases between them. The CDR3 spells CASSPPSSSQYF. The CDR3 DNA reads TGTGCCAGCAGCCCCCCATCCAGTTCGCAGTATTTT.